These 29 T cell receptor beta chains originate from one sample sequenced in a study of regulatory T cells in long-lasting Graves disease. Sample time point: newly diagnosed GD, antithyroid drugs for less than 3 months. Scientists built the TCR library using RNA that was extracted from PBMCs. Construction of the TCR beta libraries employed iRepertoire HTBI primers in conjunction with Arm-PCR of CDR3 regions. TCRdb re-derived calls from the multiplex PCR reads in MiXCR, one entry per CDR3 protein. The sample has hundreds of thousands of distinct CDR3 sequences; around 15% are singletons. Separately, the same data were catalogued under a study of T cells in Graves' hyperthyroidism and ophthalmopathy.

Sample: peripheral blood mononuclear cells (PBMCs), taken at new diagnosis, from a patient treated with antithyroid drugs. Receptors originate from a middle-aged woman with Graves disease.

This clonotype was detected ten times or more. The rearrangement uses TRBV6-1 and TRBJ2-3; D remains ambiguous. V lost 8 bases and J lost 3, with 18 bases in between. Germline CDR1 MNHNS, CDR2 SASEGT. CDR3 length: 15 residues. The CDR3 region is CASGKGLPSTDTQYF. CDR3 nucleotide sequence: TGTGCCAGCGGCAAGGGTCTGCCCTCGACAGATACGCAGTATTTT.

Concerning this clonotype itself: A read error may explain this, as a much larger clone is one base away. The chain carries TRBV12-3 or TRBV12-4 and TRBJ2-3; D might be TRBD2 (5 bases). The CDR3 totals 14 residues. CDR3 sequence (DNA): TGTGCCAGCAGTCACCCTGGGAGCACAGATGCGCAGTATTTT. It translates to CASSHPGSTDAQYF.

This clonotype has ten or more counts. This chain connects TRBV6-1 to TRBJ1-6; 8 nucleotides agree with TRBD1. The CDR3 is made up of 15 amino acids. Germline-derived CDR1 and CDR2 are MNHNS and SASEGT. V was clipped by 5 bases and J by 2 bases; unmatched bases: 2. CDR3 sequence reads: CASSQGAAYNSPLHF. CDR3 in DNA: TGTGCCAGCAGTCAGGGGGCGGCCTATAATTCACCCCTCCACTTT.

A few counts support this clonotype. The chain carries TRBV7-9 and TRBJ1-2; no firm D call. The CDR3 runs 13 residues. CDR1 and CDR2 from the germline V gene are SEHNR and FQNEAQ (reference sequence). The V gene lost 1 base and the J gene lost 6 bases, with 9 bases spanning the gap. DNA of the CDR3: TGTGCCAGCAGCTTAGAAGGGTTCCATGGCTACACCTTC. Translating gives CASSLEGFHGYTF.

V usage is TRBV19 and J usage is TRBJ2-6; D remains ambiguous. The length of the CDR3 is 15 residues. CDR1 is LNHDA and CDR2 is SQIVND in the germline V gene (reference sequence). Deletions cut 2 bases from V and 1 base from J, with 6 bases between. The CDR3 reads CASSIWVSGANVLTF. The CDR3 DNA reads as TGTGCCAGTAGTATATGGGTTTCTGGGGCCAACGTCCTGACTTTC.

This chain links TRBV20-1 with TRBJ2-2; possibly TRBD1 or TRBD2 for D (5 bases each). The V gene's germline CDR1 is DFQATT and CDR2 SNEGSKA (reference sequence). V lost 3 bases to trimming and J lost 2 bases, with 7 bases between them. The length of the CDR3 is 13 residues. Here the CDR3 reads CSARGRNTGELFF. The CDR3 bases are TGCAGTGCTAGGGGACGCAACACCGGGGAGCTGTTTTTT.

About this clonotype itself: This clone may be a read error of a much larger clone one base away. The conserved phenylalanine or tryptophan is not found at the CDR3 terminus, so this likely reflects a read error. The gene calls are TRBV7-2 and TRBJ2-1; D unresolved. The CDR3 is 18 residues long. The germline V and J ends were trimmed by 4 bases and 0 bases, with 19 bases remaining between them. Germline CDR1 SGHTA, CDR2 FQGNSA. The CDR3 DNA follows: TGTGCCAGCAGCTCCCTAGTGTTTAGGTACCCCTCCTACAATGAGCAGTTCATC. Amino acids: CASSSLVFRYPSYNEQFI.

The rearrangement links TRBV5-5 to TRBJ2-2; TRBD1 is a possible D gene (6 bases). The V end was cut by 1 base, the J end by 1 base, with 8 bases between. Per the germline V gene, CDR1 is SGHKS and CDR2 is YYEKEE (reference sequence). CDR3 length: 15 amino acids. CDR3 bases: TGTGCCAGCAGCTTGCTACAGGGGAACACCGGGGAGCTGTTTTTT. Its translation: CASSLLQGNTGELFF.

This clonotype was seen a few times. V gene TRBV6-2 or TRBV6-3 combines with J gene TRBJ1-4; possibly TRBD1 for D (5 bases). V was pared by 5 bases and J by 7 bases, with 17 bases between. CDR1 and CDR2 from the germline V gene are MNHEY and SVGEGT. The CDR3 sequence is 15 residues long. The CDR3 protein is CASSEWRQGSEKLFF. In DNA form, the CDR3 reads TGTGCCAGCAGTGAATGGCGGCAGGGCTCTGAAAAACTGTTTTTT.

A note on this clonotype: It may be a read error: a sequence one base away is much more abundant. The V call is TRBV12-3 or TRBV12-4, the J call TRBJ2-3; a possible D gene is TRBD2 (7 bases). This CDR3 has 15 residues. The CDR3 loop reads CASSFEGGSTDTRYF. The CDR3 DNA sequence: TGTGCCAGCAGTTTCGAGGGGGGGAGCACAGATACGCGGTATTTT.

This clonotype was detected ten times or more. The chain employs TRBV7-9 and TRBJ2-7, with D possibly being TRBD2 (6 bases). The CDR3 has 14 amino acids. The V and J ends lost 6 bases and 4 bases respectively, with 16 bases between them. Looked up from germline, CDR1 is SEHNR and CDR2 is FQNEAQ (reference sequence). As DNA, the CDR3 is TGTGCCAGCAGTTTCGGCGGGGCGGGATACGAGCAGTACTTC. Amino acid sequence: CASSFGGAGYEQYF.

This clonotype showed up many times. The chain couples TRBV7-2 to TRBJ2-7; the D gene is possibly TRBD2 (6 bases). CDR1 SGHTA and CDR2 FQGNSA come from the germline V gene. The V end was cut by 4 bases, the J end by 0 bases, with 10 bases between. The CDR3 sequence is 14 residues long. Written as DNA, the CDR3 is TGTGCCAGCAGCTACGGGGGTGTCTCCTACGAGCAGTACTTC. Its protein is CASSYGGVSYEQYF.

This clonotype showed up many times. At one of its ends the junction is not consistent with the germline gene, which may arise from a read error. V gene TRBV11-1 combines with J gene TRBJ1-1; TRBD1 agrees at 10 bases. In germline, CDR1 is SGHAT, CDR2 FQDESV (reference sequence). The CDR3 loop spans 17 amino acids. For the CDR3, the DNA is TGTGCCAGCAGCTCCCGGGACAGGGGTGAGATGAACACCGAAGCTTTCTTT. Its translation: CASSSRDRGEMNTEAFF. Looking up the rest from reference TRBV11-1 and TRBJ1-1 gives the full variable domain: EAEVAQSPRYKITEKSQAVAFWCDPISGHATLYWYRQILGQGPELLVQFQDESVVDDSQLPKDRFSAERLKGVDSTLKIQPAELGDSAMYLCASSSRDRGEMNTEAFFGQGTRLTVV.

Turning to this clonotype: This may arise from a read error, as a much more abundant clone is one base away. The chain carries TRBV7-9 and TRBJ1-1; possible D gene TRBD1, 5 bases. The CDR3 runs 14 residues. Germline V lookup: CDR1 SEHNR, CDR2 FQNEAQ (reference sequence). For the CDR3, the DNA is TGTGCCACCAGCTTAGCGCAAGGGGCCACTGAAGCTTTCTTT. Encoded protein: CATSLAQGATEAFF.

V usage is TRBV14 and J usage is TRBJ2-5; D may be TRBD1 (6 bases). Germline V gives CDR1 SGHDN, CDR2 FVKESK. The CDR3 length is 17 residues. Trimming took off 1 base at V and 2 bases at J, with 17 bases between the two ends. In DNA form, the CDR3 reads TGTGCCAGCAGCCAAGGGGTTAGGGGACATTCACAAGAGACCCAGTACTTC. Translation: CASSQGVRGHSQETQYF.

This chain joins TRBV4-1 and TRBJ2-3; 8 bases agree with TRBD2. Germline assignment: CDR1 MGHRA and CDR2 YSYEKL. This CDR3 spans 17 amino acids. V shed 5 bases and J 4 bases; nucleotides not matched to a gene: 14. The CDR3 coding sequence is TGCGCCAGCAGCGACCGTCCGGGGGGGGTCGAGGCAGATACGCAGTATTTT. Translating gives CASSDRPGGVEADTQYF.

The sample holds many counts of this clonotype. This chain joins TRBV9 and TRBJ2-5; TRBD2 aligns across 7 bases. CDR1 is SGDLS and CDR2 is YYNGEE in the germline V gene. V shed 0 bases, J shed 1 base, and the junction held 9 bases outside the gene matches. The CDR3 has 17 residues. The CDR3 DNA reads as TGTGCCAGCAGCGTAGACGCGCGGGCTAGCGGCCAAGAGACCCAGTACTTC. Protein product: CASSVDARASGQETQYF. Variable domain in full (rest from reference TRBV9 and TRBJ2-5): DSGVTQTPKHLITATGQRVTLRCSPRSGDLSVYWYQQSLDQGLQFLIQYYNGEERAKGNILERFSAQQFPDLHSELNLSSLELGDSALYFCASSVDARASGQETQYFGPGTRLLVL.

The rearrangement uses TRBV19 and TRBJ1-1; no clear D gene. Germline CDR1 reads LNHDA; CDR2 reads SQIVND (reference sequence). Trimming removed 10 bases from V and 8 bases from J, with 14 bases in between. CDR3 length equals 11 residues. CDR3 in DNA: TGTGCCACCCAATCTCTCTTGGAAGCTTTCTTT. Its protein product is CATQSLLEAFF.

The CDR3 sequence: CASSSPRKWTGGHYEQYF. The CDR3 nucleotides are TGTGCCAGCAGTTCGCCGCGAAAATGGACAGGGGGCCACTACGAGCAGTACTTC. The chain has TRBV11-1 and TRBJ2-7; TRBD1 matches 11 bases. The V segment lost 6 bases and the J segment 3 bases; nucleotides outside the gene matches: 16. The CDR3 runs to 18 residues. Germline lookup yields CDR1 SGHAT and CDR2 FQDESV (reference sequence).

This rearrangement joins TRBV12-3 or TRBV12-4 to TRBJ1-1; no clear D. CDR3 length: 11 residues. Trimming left V 5 bases short and J 7 bases short, with 8 bases between. The DNA for the CDR3 is TGTGCCAGCAGTCCCGACATTGAAGCTTTCTTT. Translating gives CASSPDIEAFF.

The genes are TRBV27 and TRBJ2-2; no firm D call. This CDR3 is 13 amino acids long. Trimming stripped 10 bases from V and 2 bases from J, with 11 bases between. Germline values: CDR1 MNHEY, CDR2 SMNVEV (reference sequence). The CDR3 is CATASGNTGELFF. DNA for the CDR3: TGTGCCACCGCCTCCGGTAACACCGGGGAGCTGTTTTTT.

This clonotype has just a few counts. The V gene is TRBV5-1, the J gene TRBJ2-1, with D possibly being TRBD1 (5 bases). Germline CDR1 is SGHRS and CDR2 is YFSETQ. V lost 0 bases and J lost 3, with 13 bases in between. The CDR3 runs to 16 residues. The CDR3 loop reads CASSLGQPNGYNEQFF. The CDR3 bases are TGCGCCAGCAGCTTGGGACAGCCGAACGGCTACAATGAGCAGTTCTTC.

This chain links TRBV20-1 with TRBJ2-3; TRBD2 is a possible D gene (5 bases). CDR1 is DFQATT, CDR2 SNEGSKA, per germline (reference sequence). The V gene lost 5 bases and the J gene lost 0 bases, with 21 bases spanning the gap. The CDR3 runs to 17 residues. DNA for the CDR3: TGCAGTGCTCCTATTCCGCGGGTCTCCCCAAGCACAGATACGCAGTATTTT. This sequence encodes CSAPIPRVSPSTDTQYF.

V gene TRBV10-1 combines with J gene TRBJ2-1; the match to TRBD2 covers 7 bases. J was trimmed by 7 bases and V by 4 bases; bases with no gene match: 10. Germline V gene data show CDR1 as WNHNN and CDR2 as SYGVQD (reference sequence). The CDR3 loop spans 15 amino acids. The CDR3 loop is CASSGTRGRRNEQFF. In DNA, the CDR3 is TGCGCCAGCAGTGGGACTAGGGGTCGGAGGAATGAGCAGTTCTTC.

This clonotype appeared many times. The CDR3, as DNA: TGTGCCAGCGGGGACCGGAGCGGGAATGAAAAACTGTTTTTT. It yields the protein CASGDRSGNEKLFF. V and J are TRBV2 and TRBJ1-4, with a tentative D call TRBD1 (5 bases). V was pared by 8 bases and J by 5 bases, with 15 bases between. The germline gives CDR1 SNHLY, CDR2 FYNNEI. This CDR3 is 14 amino acids long. Variable domain in full (rest from reference TRBV2 and TRBJ1-4): EPEVTQTPSHQVTQMGQEVILRCVPISNHLYFYWYRQILGQKVEFLVSFYNNEISEKSEIFDDQFSVERPDGSNFTLKIRSTKLEDSAMYFCASGDRSGNEKLFFGSGTQLSVL.

The chain is built from TRBV10-3 and TRBJ2-1; unclear D gene. This CDR3 is 18 amino acids long. Germline values: CDR1 ENHRY, CDR2 SYGVKD. The germline V and J ends were trimmed by 0 bases and 5 bases, with 20 bases remaining between them. The CDR3 DNA is TGTGCCATCAGTGAGTCATTCTTGTTGGGTCACAGTAACAATGAGCAGTTCTTC. Translation: CAISESFLLGHSNNEQFF.

The V gene is TRBV28, the J gene TRBJ2-7; 8 nucleotides match TRBD1. The junction had 4 bases not matched to a gene; V was cut back by 6 bases and J by 3 bases. Germline-derived CDR1 and CDR2 are MDHEN and SYDVKM. This CDR3 contains 13 residues. CDR3 sequence: CASRPGGVYEQYF. For the CDR3, the DNA is TGTGCCAGCAGACCAGGGGGCGTCTACGAGCAGTACTTC.

The CDR3 DNA follows: TGTGCCAGCTCATTCGACAGGGGAAACACCGGGGAGCTGTTTTTT. It encodes CASSFDRGNTGELFF. The chain couples TRBV18 to TRBJ2-2; 8 bases match TRBD1. This CDR3 is 15 amino acids long. Trimming cost V 5 bases and J 2 bases; bases outside gene matches: 4. Germline CDR1 is KGHSH and CDR2 is LQKENI.

This clonotype was seen many times. This chain uses TRBV5-4 with TRBJ2-7; 8 bases match TRBD2. V lost 4 bases, J lost 6 bases, and 6 bases stayed unmatched. Germline values: CDR1 SGHNT, CDR2 YYREEE (reference sequence). This CDR3 region has 13 residues. CDR3 protein: CASSPGGSGEQYF. The CDR3 DNA reads as TGTGCCAGCAGCCCGGGGGGGTCGGGCGAGCAGTACTTC.